A selection of T cell receptor beta chains follows, all from one sample in a study of blood T cell repertoires in COVID-19. Clones were sequenced by immunoSEQ multiplex PCR, and TCRdb holds only the in-frame ones, with some missing. The sample has about 270,000 clones, 80% to 90% seen once. Sequenced: PBMCs or T cells enriched from blood (not recorded which). These receptor sequences come from a woman aged 18-29 years who had recovered from COVID-19. CDR3s include the opening cysteine and the closing phenylalanine or tryptophan. D genes are given only for firm matches. Only some rows state a clone size, as once, few, many or a class for expanded clones.

.	TRBV3-1/TRBV3-2	.	TRBJ2-5	TGTGCCAGCAGCCACCACGCACTCCAAGAGACCCAGTACTTC	CASSHHALQETQYF
.	TRBV21-1	.	TRBJ2-5	TGTGCCAGTCTCCACAGGGATCTTAACATAAAGACCCAGTACTTC	CASLHRDLNIKTQYF
TRBD1	TRBV28	few	TRBJ1-2	TGTGCCAGCAGTACGACAGGGGCCTATGGCTACACCTTC	CASSTTGAYGYTF
.	TRBV14	.	TRBJ1-1	TGTGCCAGCAGCCAAGCAGCCCAGGTTAAAGCTTTCTTT	CASSQAAQVKAFF
.	TRBV4-1	.	TRBJ1-2	TGCGCCAGCAGCCAAGGACAGAGAACTAACTATGGCTACACCTTC	CASSQGQRTNYGYTF
TRBD1	TRBV5-5	.	TRBJ2-7	TGTGCCAGCAGCCTCGCGACAGGGGGCTACGAGCAGTACTTC	CASSLATGGYEQYF
.	TRBV7-9	.	TRBJ1-2	TGTGCCAGCAGCGTAAAAACAGGGCCCGGCTACACCTTC	CASSVKTGPGYTF
.	TRBV12-2	.	TRBJ1-1	TGTGCAAGTCGCCCGCCGACGGAGAATGCCACTGAAGCTTTCTTT	CASRPPTENATEAFF
TRBD2	TRBV5-1	.	TRBJ2-1	TGCGCCAGCAGCATGTCAGGGACTAGCGGTATATTCGATGAGCAGTTCTTC	CASSMSGTSGIFDEQFF
TRBD2	TRBV19	.	TRBJ2-1	TGTGCCAGTACCTCCCTGGGGCTAGCGGGGGGGCCCTGGAATGAGCAGTTCTTC	CASTSLGLAGGPWNEQFF
TRBD1	TRBV28	few	TRBJ1-6	TGTGCCAGCGGGGGACAGGCCACCTCCTATAATTCACCCCTCCACTTT	CASGGQATSYNSPLHF
TRBD1	TRBV6-5	.	TRBJ2-7	TGTGCCAGCAGTATGACGGACAGGGGCGCCTACGAGCAGTACTTC	CASSMTDRGAYEQYF
TRBD2	TRBV11-2	.	TRBJ2-7	TGTGCCAGCAGCTTAGAGCGGGGGAGCTCCTACGAGCAGTACTTC	CASSLERGSSYEQYF
.	TRBV5-1	.	TRBJ1-2	TGCGCCAGCAGTCCCGGGGGAACGGACTATGGCTACACCTTC	CASSPGGTDYGYTF
TRBD1	TRBV2	.	TRBJ2-2	TGTGCCAGCAGTGAAACCGGGACAGAGAACACCGGGGAGCTGTTTTTT	CASSETGTENTGELFF
.	TRBV5-1	once	TRBJ2-7	TGCGCCAGCAGCTTGGGATCCGAAGTTAGCCACGAGCAGTACTTC	CASSLGSEVSHEQYF